This T cell receptor beta chain was captured by sequencing in a study of long-term antiretroviral therapy in people with HIV. Points from the study as a whole: ART adherence, viral resistance and therapy changes went undocumented. Narrower CDR3 length ranges marked HIV repertoires relative to controls. Sampling of blood ran from the mid-2000s to the late 2010s, and older ART regimens were possibly in use.

This CDR3 is 15 amino acids long. CDR1 is SGHRS and CDR2 is YFSETQ in the germline V gene. Trimming cost V 5 bases and J 1 base, with 15 bases left between them. Running of the v3.0 immunoSEQ assay took place at survey level. Sequencing targeted 40,000-50,000 T-cell genomes per sample. Only in-frame clones appear in the TCRdb table, and some are missing; sequencing was by immunoSEQ multiplex PCR. This sample carries some 28,000 clones, nearly 95% of them seen once, and the ten largest clones take less than 9.5%. Turning to this clone: Its antigen is as yet unknown.

The receptor was isolated from a man aged 25 to 40 with HIV. The sequencing here drew on unsorted PBMCs, taken 6 to 6.5 years after starting antiretroviral therapy. The V call is TRBV5-1, the J call TRBJ2-5; D unresolved. The CDR3, as DNA: TGCGCCAGCAGAGCCTTACTTGGTATCCAAGAGACCCAGTACTTC. Residues: CASRALLGIQETQYF.